This T cell receptor (beta chain) was recovered during a study of neoadjuvant anti-PD-1 for oral cavity cancer. This clone was observed a few times. Time point in this sample: after neoadjuvant nivolumab, at surgical resection. Two replicates per tumor sample, mostly from roughly 4.8 ug of genomic DNA. Profiling relied on immunoSEQ multiplex PCR, and the TCRdb table lists in-frame clones only, not all of them. The table has 20,000 to 25,000 clones, under 45% seen once. Germline V lookup: CDR1 SEHNR, CDR2 FQNEAQ (reference sequence). This CDR3 comprises 13 residues. The V and J ends lost 5 bases and 4 bases, in that order; junction bases with no gene match: 3.

This TCR came from a person between 40 and 80 years old with oral cavity squamous cell carcinoma. Sequences were derived from tumor tissue, sampled after nivolumab (anti-PD-1) treatment. This chain joins TRBV7-9 and TRBJ1-2; TRBD1 matches at 8 bases. The CDR3 coding sequence is TGTGCCAGCAGCCAAACAGGGGGCTATGGCTACACCTTC. Amino acid sequence: CASSQTGGYGYTF.